The T cell receptor beta chain described here comes from a study of T cell responses to AZD1222 COVID-19 vaccine. In the study overall: Second-dose intervals of approximately 4 or approximately 12 weeks were pooled. Study observations and caveats: Receipt of two AZD1222 doses was followed by a rise in Spike-specific TCR breadth and depth. In the spike-specific TCR repertoire, nearly half reportedly target unmutated variant regions.

Here immunoSEQ multiplex PCR was the method, and the copy in TCRdb shows in-frame clones only, minus some. The table has 100,000 to 120,000 clones, 80% to 95% seen once. As concerns this clone: Antigen unknown.

Sequences were derived from peripheral blood, sampled on day 0 of AZD1222 vaccination. This sequence was found in an adult in good health.

CDR3 DNA: TGCGCCAGCAGTGAGTCACAGGGAACATTAGGTGGCAATCAGCCCCAGCATTTT. Amino acids: CASSESQGTLGGNQPQHF. This rearrangement joins TRBV10-2 to TRBJ1-5, with D maybe TRBD1 (6 bases). V was clipped by 0 bases and J by 2 bases, with 17 bases between them. The CDR3 is made up of 18 amino acids. Germline V gene lookup returns CDR1 WSHSY and CDR2 SAAADI.